Presented here are 4 T cell receptor beta chains from one specimen sequenced in a study of shared clonotypes between healthy human individuals. The method was immunoSEQ multiplex PCR; TCRdb's version includes in-frame clones alone and lacks a portion of them. Among 850,000 to 1,100,000 clones listed, approximately 75% were seen once. The source material was memory CD4+ T cells from PBMCs. Subset meaning: CD45RA-negative fraction. The receptors stem from a man aged 18 to 35 in good health. Some clones in this sample may be carry-over from other donors' samples.

In this sample, this clone turned up a few times. The V call is TRBV5-4, the J call TRBJ1-2, with 8 bases identical to TRBD1. V was clipped by 5 bases and J by 3 bases; unmatched bases: 6. Per germline, CDR1 SGHNT and CDR2 YYREEE (reference sequence). This CDR3 contains 14 residues. CDR3 coding DNA: TGTGCCAGCAGTTTACAGGGGGGCGACTATGGCTACACCTTC. As protein: CASSLQGGDYGYTF.

A remark on this clone: The sample contains more than one DNA sequence encoding this CDR3. The chain carries TRBV28 and TRBJ2-7; D is ambiguous. Trimming shortened V by 5 bases and J by 2 bases, and 7 bases separated the two germline ends. Per germline, CDR1 MDHEN and CDR2 SYDVKM. The CDR3 runs 12 residues. CDR3: CASSSMAYEQYF. Written as DNA, the CDR3 is TGTGCCAGCAGTAGCATGGCCTACGAGCAGTACTTC.

About this clone: Within the sample, other DNA sequences also encode this same CDR3. The CDR3 here is CASSVGGQGYGYTF. CDR3 nucleotides: TGTGCCAGCAGCGTCGGAGGACAGGGCTATGGCTACACCTTC. This sequence joins TRBV9 and TRBJ1-2; 8 bases are a match to TRBD1. J was trimmed by 4 bases and V by 2 bases; bases with no gene match: 4. This CDR3 is 14 amino acids long. Germline V gene sequence: CDR1 SGDLS, CDR2 YYNGEE.

The chain uses TRBV19 and TRBJ1-1; possibly TRBD1 for D (5 bases). Trimming pared 0 bases from V and 0 bases from J, leaving 8 bases between. CDR1 and CDR2 from the germline V gene are LNHDA and SQIVND (reference sequence). The CDR3 consists of 15 residues. CDR3 residues: CASSIEGTVNTEAFF. The CDR3 DNA is TGTGCCAGTAGTATAGAGGGGACGGTGAACACTGAAGCTTTCTTT.